This T cell receptor beta chain was captured in a study of blood T cell repertoires in COVID-19. Study details: Spain, Italy and the United States supplied samples that represented acute and convalescent COVID-19. PBMCs, B-cell-depleted T cells, or T cells provided the cDNA or gDNA that made up the material.

CDR1 and CDR2 from the germline V gene are KGHDR and SFDVKD. V was pared by 1 base and J by 9 bases, with 6 bases of the junction left unmatched. CDR3 length: 15 residues. The table lists this clone with a few counts. Sequenced by immunoSEQ multiplex PCR; TCRdb stores in-frame clones only, minus some. The profile shows about 91,000 clones, roughly 88% of them singletons. The chain combines TRBV24-1 with TRBJ2-2, with 8 bases identical to TRBD2. The TCR sequence derives from an older woman with acute or convalescent COVID-19. Material: peripheral blood. CDR3: CATSDFSSGLRELFF. The CDR3 bases are TGTGCCACCAGTGATTTTTCTAGCGGGCTCCGGGAGCTGTTTTTT.